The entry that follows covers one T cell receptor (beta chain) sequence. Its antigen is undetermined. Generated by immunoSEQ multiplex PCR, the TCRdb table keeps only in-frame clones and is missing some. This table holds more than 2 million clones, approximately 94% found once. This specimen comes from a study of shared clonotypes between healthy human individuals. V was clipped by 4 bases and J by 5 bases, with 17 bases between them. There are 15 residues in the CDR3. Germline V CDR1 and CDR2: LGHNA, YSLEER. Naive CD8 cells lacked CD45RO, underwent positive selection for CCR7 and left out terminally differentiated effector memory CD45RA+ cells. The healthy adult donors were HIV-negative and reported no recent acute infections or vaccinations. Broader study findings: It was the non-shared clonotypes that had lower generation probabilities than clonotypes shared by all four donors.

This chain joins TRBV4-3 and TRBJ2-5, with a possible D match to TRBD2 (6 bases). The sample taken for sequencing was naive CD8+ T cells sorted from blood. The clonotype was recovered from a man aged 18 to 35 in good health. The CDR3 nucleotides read TGCGCCAGCAGCCGCCTGACTAGAGTCGGGGAGACCCAGTACTTC. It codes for CASSRLTRVGETQYF.